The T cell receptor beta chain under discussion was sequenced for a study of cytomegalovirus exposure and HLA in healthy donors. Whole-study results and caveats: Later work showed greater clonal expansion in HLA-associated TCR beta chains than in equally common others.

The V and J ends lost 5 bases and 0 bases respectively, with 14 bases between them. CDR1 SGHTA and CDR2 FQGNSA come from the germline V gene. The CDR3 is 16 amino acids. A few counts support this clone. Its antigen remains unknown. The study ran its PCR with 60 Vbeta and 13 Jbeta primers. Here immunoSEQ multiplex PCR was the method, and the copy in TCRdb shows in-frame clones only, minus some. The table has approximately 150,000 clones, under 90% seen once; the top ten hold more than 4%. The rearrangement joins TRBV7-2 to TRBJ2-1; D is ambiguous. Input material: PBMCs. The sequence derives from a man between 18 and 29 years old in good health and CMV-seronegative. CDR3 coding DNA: TGTGCCAGCAGCATACGACACCAGAGCTCCTACAATGAGCAGTTCTTC. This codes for CASSIRHQSSYNEQFF.